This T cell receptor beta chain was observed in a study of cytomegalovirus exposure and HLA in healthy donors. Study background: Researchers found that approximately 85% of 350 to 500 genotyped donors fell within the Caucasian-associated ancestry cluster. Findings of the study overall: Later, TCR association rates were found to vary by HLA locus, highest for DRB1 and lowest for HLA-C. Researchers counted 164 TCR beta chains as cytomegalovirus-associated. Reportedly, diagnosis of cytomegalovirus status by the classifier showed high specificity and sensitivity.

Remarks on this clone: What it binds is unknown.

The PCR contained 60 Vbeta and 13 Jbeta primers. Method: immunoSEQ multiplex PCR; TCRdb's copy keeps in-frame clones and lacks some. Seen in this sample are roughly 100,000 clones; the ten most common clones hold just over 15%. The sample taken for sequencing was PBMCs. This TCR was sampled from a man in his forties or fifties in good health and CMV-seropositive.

CDR3 region: CASSPTRYTQYF. CDR3 in DNA: TGTGCCAGCAGCCCAACTAGGTATACGCAGTATTTT. The chain combines TRBV5-8 with TRBJ2-3; maybe TRBD2 (5 bases). Per germline, CDR1 SGHTS and CDR2 YDEGEE. With 4 bases removed from V and 7 bases from J, the gap between germline ends came to 10 bases. CDR3 length equals 12 residues.